This passage covers 11 T cell receptor beta chains from one sample sequenced in a study of CD8 T cells in Susac syndrome (dated by TCRdb to about 2019). The method behind the library was the immunoSEQ multiplex PCR assay. RNA was extracted using the RNeasy kit, and roughly 0.5 to 1 microgram was reverse transcribed with random hexamers. In TCRdb, the public reads were trimmed at Q25 with fastp and aligned with MiXCR, with productive beta chains retained. Every CDR3 protein is listed once, alongside the most common genes and DNA of its rows. This sample gives 400,000 to 550,000 distinct CDR3 sequences in total; around 85% of them show up just once. The biggest ten clones account for about 0.12% of the sample. The sequencing input was CD8+ T cells from PBMCs. These TCRs come from a human donor with multiple sclerosis.

The chain carries TRBV28 and TRBJ2-7; 10 bases match TRBD1. Germline V gives CDR1 MDHEN, CDR2 SYDVKM. Unmatched junction bases numbered 6, after V lost 6 bases and J lost 4 bases. This CDR3 region has 14 residues. CDR3 sequence reads: CASSIDRGPYEQYF. The CDR3 bases are TGTGCCAGCAGCATCGACAGGGGGCCTTACGAGCAGTACTTC.

This clonotype has only a few counts. The rearrangement links TRBV6-5 to TRBJ1-1; D is possibly TRBD1 (5 bases). The CDR3 covers 17 residues. Trimming shortened V by 4 bases and J by 0 bases, and 18 bases separated the two germline ends. From germline, CDR1 is MNHEY and CDR2 SVGAGI. The CDR3 DNA reads TGTGCCAGCAGTTCTATCAGGGAACCTACTTTGAACACTGAAGCTTTCTTT. The encoded protein is CASSSIREPTLNTEAFF.

The chain has TRBV11-2 and TRBJ2-2; no firm D call. With 2 bases removed from V and 5 bases from J, the gap between germline ends came to 12 bases. The CDR3 contains 15 residues. Germline assignment: CDR1 SGHAT and CDR2 FQNNGV. The CDR3 loop reads CASSLLPLLTGELFF. CDR3 bases: TGTGCCAGCAGCTTACTCCCTCTATTAACCGGGGAGCTGTTTTTT.

The chain is built from TRBV28 and TRBJ1-1, with TRBD1 identical over 7 bases. The V segment lost 5 bases and the J segment 7 bases; nucleotides outside the gene matches: 7. This CDR3 contains 13 residues. CDR1 is MDHEN and CDR2 is SYDVKM in the germline V gene. The CDR3 here is CASSLRGRDEAFF. CDR3 nucleotide sequence: TGTGCCAGCAGTCTAAGGGGGCGCGATGAAGCTTTCTTT.

J is TRBJ2-7 and V is TRBV4-1; 8 positions match TRBD2. The V and J ends lost 0 bases and 0 bases, in that order; junction bases with no gene match: 10. The length of the CDR3 is 18 residues. The germline V gene has CDR1 MGHRA and CDR2 YSYEKL. CDR3 region: CASSQEGSSGGFSYEQYF. DNA of the CDR3: TGCGCCAGCAGCCAAGAGGGGTCGAGCGGGGGTTTCTCCTACGAGCAGTACTTC.

The V and J genes are TRBV20-1 and TRBJ2-7; 8 bases are a match to TRBD2. Germline CDR1 and CDR2: DFQATT and SNEGSKA (reference sequence). With 6 bases clipped from V and 2 bases from J, the junction kept 9 bases outside the gene matches. This CDR3 is built from 14 residues. The CDR3 nucleotides are TGCAGTGCCACACTAGCGGACCGCCCCTACGAGCAGTACTTC. As protein: CSATLADRPYEQYF.

A word on this clonotype: Germline is not matched at one junction end, which may reflect a read error. The rearrangement links TRBV7-9 to TRBJ2-1; D perhaps matches TRBD2 (5 bases). The CDR3 runs to 13 residues. The germline gives CDR1 SEHNR, CDR2 FQNEAQ (reference sequence). CDR3 nucleotide sequence: TGTGCCAGCAGACCGGACTTATACAGTGAGCAGTTCTTC. Amino acid sequence: CASRPDLYSEQFF. Drawing the rest from reference TRBV7-9 and TRBJ2-1, the complete variable domain is DTGVSQNPRHKITKRGQNVTFRCDPISEHNRLYWYRQTLGQGPEFLTYFQNEAQLEKSRLLSDRFSAERPKGSFSTLEIQRTEQGDSAMYLCASRPDLYSEQFFGPGTRLTVL.

A note on this clonotype: An end of the junction differs from the germline gene, which may be a read error. The chain links TRBV11-3 to TRBJ2-1; 8 bases agree with TRBD1. The germline V gene has CDR1 SGHNT and CDR2 YENEEA. The CDR3 length is 15 residues. In nucleotides, the CDR3 is TGTGCCAGCAGCCCAAGGACAGGGTCCTCCAATGAGCAGTTCTTC. This translates into CASSPRTGSSNEQFF.

V is TRBV18 and J is TRBJ2-3; 8 positions agree with TRBD1. This CDR3 has 16 amino acids. The V gene end was trimmed by 2 bases and the J gene end by 2 bases; junction bases not matched to a gene: 6. The germline V gene has CDR1 KGHSH and CDR2 LQKENI. The CDR3 is CASSPDGTGYTDTQYF. The CDR3 nucleotides are TGTGCCAGCTCACCAGACGGGACAGGCTACACAGATACGCAGTATTTT.

This chain uses TRBV27 with TRBJ1-5; D call uncertain. The CDR3 has 14 residues. V lost 1 base and J 3 bases, leaving 7 bases between the germline ends. Germline loops: CDR1 MNHEY, CDR2 SMNVEV (reference sequence). The CDR3: CASSLLGNNQPQHF. As DNA, the CDR3 is TGTGCCAGCAGTTTATTGGGGAACAATCAGCCCCAGCATTTT.

The V call is TRBV10-3, the J call TRBJ2-1; the match to TRBD1 covers 12 bases. The V gene end was trimmed by 0 bases and the J gene end by 9 bases; junction bases not matched to a gene: 6. Germline V gives CDR1 ENHRY, CDR2 SYGVKD. The CDR3 covers 16 residues. In nucleotides, the CDR3 is TGTGCCATCAGTGAGTCGGGGACAGGGGGCTTTACTGAGCAGTTCTTC. Amino acids: CAISESGTGGFTEQFF.